These 2 T cell receptor beta chains share one sample of origin, sequenced in a study of T cells in women clearing cervical HPV infection (dated by TCRdb to 2017 to 2018). Library preparation was by the immunoSEQ multiplex PCR assay. TCRdb carries this immuneACCESS record with in-frame sequences only. Its versions omit some clonotypes, under half of them owing to an unresolved V gene in the studies checked, with the rest unexplained. The sample's table covers tens of thousands of clones. The top ten hold 3% to 4% of the sample. What was sequenced was blood buffy coat. The receptors originated from a woman between 18 and 69 years old with a cervical HPV16 infection that either progressed to CIN3+ or cleared (not recorded which).

Details on this clone: The CDR3 is cut off 3 residues early in the read; its end comes from the germline J gene. The V gene is TRBV7-3, the J gene TRBJ2-2; possibly TRBD1 for D (6 bases). Germline V CDR1 and CDR2: SGHTA, FQGTGA. The CDR3 consists of 13 residues. V lost 1 base to trimming and J lost 6 bases, with 6 bases between them. CDR3 DNA, as far as it was read: TGTGCCAGCAGCTTAAAGGGGGCCGGGGAG. It encodes CASSLKGAGE. The CDR3 in full is CASSLKGAGELFF.

Turning to this clone: Coverage ceases 3 residues before the CDR3 finishes, and the germline J gene fills in the end. J is TRBJ2-5 and V is TRBV2; the match to TRBD2 covers 9 bases. The trim removed 5 bases at V and 1 base at J, leaving 5 bases unmatched. The CDR3 has 15 amino acids. Germline V gene sequence: CDR1 SNHLY, CDR2 FYNNEI. Incomplete CDR3 DNA: TGTGCCAGCAGTCCTGAGCGGGGGGTCCAAGAGACC. It encodes CASSPERGVQET. The CDR3 as a whole reads CASSPERGVQETQYF.